The 10 T cell receptor beta chains below were found in one sample sequenced in a study of blood T cells in healthy people across ages (dated by TCRdb to between 2015 and 2016). Library method: 5' RACE. The second PCR ran for about 6 to 11 cycles and used a J-beta primer mix along with a sample-barcoded 5' primer. TCRdb passed the public sequencing reads through fastp at Q25 and MiXCR, retaining productive beta sequences. For every CDR3 protein sequence, its rows merge into one entry that carries the most common genes and DNA. Present in this sample are 1.5 million to 2 million distinct CDR3 sequences, 35% to 50% of which were seen just once. Under 25% of the sample is held by the ten biggest clonotypes. Material: blood. The receptors derive from a human donor in good health.

This chain's CDR3 is CASIERGTSYGYTF. CDR3 sequence (DNA): TGTGCCAGCATCGAAAGGGGGACAAGCTATGGCTACACCTTC. J is TRBJ1-2 and V is TRBV28; D perhaps matches TRBD1 (6 bases). This CDR3 contains 14 residues. V lost 7 bases, J lost 4 bases, and 16 bases lay in between. CDR1 MDHEN and CDR2 SYDVKM come from the germline V gene.

J is TRBJ2-5 and V is TRBV27; 8 bases are shared with TRBD2. There are 17 residues in the CDR3. Germline loops: CDR1 MNHEY, CDR2 SMNVEV (reference sequence). J gave up 1 base and V 1 base, and 8 bases lay outside the gene matches. CDR3 nucleotide sequence: TGTGCCAGCAGTTTATGGGGAAGTAGCGGGGTCCAAGAGACCCAGTACTTC. Encoded protein: CASSLWGSSGVQETQYF.

This clonotype was counted once. This chain connects TRBV29-1 to TRBJ1-2; 8 bases line up with TRBD1. CDR3 length equals 13 residues. CDR1 and CDR2 (germline): SQVTM, ANQGSEA. Germline trimming cut 2 bases from V and 4 bases from J; bases unmatched to any gene: 3. The CDR3 nucleotides read TGCAGCGTTGAACTCGACAGGGGCTATGGCTACACCTTC. Encoded protein: CSVELDRGYGYTF.

The genes are TRBV20-1 and TRBJ1-1; TRBD1 might be the D (5 bases). With 2 bases removed from V and 3 bases from J, the gap between germline ends came to 13 bases. CDR1 is DFQATT, CDR2 SNEGSKA, per germline (reference sequence). The CDR3 runs to 14 residues. The CDR3 DNA follows: TGCAGTGCTAGATACAGGTCACGGGACACTGAAGCTTTCTTT. It codes for CSARYRSRDTEAFF.

This clonotype occurred a few times. The J gene is TRBJ1-2, the V gene TRBV13, with D possibly matching TRBD1 (5 bases). In germline, CDR1 is PRHDT, CDR2 FYEKMQ (reference sequence). V was pared by 5 bases and J by 2 bases, with 18 bases between. This CDR3 has 16 residues. The CDR3: CASSLPNQGFNYGYTF. The CDR3 DNA follows: TGTGCCAGCAGCCTTCCAAACCAGGGCTTCAACTATGGCTACACCTTC.

V is TRBV2 and J is TRBJ2-3; 10 nucleotides align to TRBD2. This CDR3 is 20 amino acids long. CDR1 and CDR2 from the germline V gene are SNHLY and FYNNEI. The V gene end was trimmed by 5 bases and the J gene end by 3 bases; junction bases not matched to a gene: 20. CDR3 region: CASSPSEGAGGRLITDTQYF. The CDR3 DNA reads TGTGCCAGCAGTCCCTCAGAGGGAGCGGGGGGGCGTTTGATTACAGATACGCAGTATTTT.

The chain carries TRBV12-3 or TRBV12-4 and TRBJ2-1; 9 bases map to TRBD1. The CDR3 covers 14 residues. V trimming: 6 bases; J trimming: 8 bases; junction bases outside the gene matches: 8. This CDR3 is CASSGTGTLDEQFF. In nucleotides, the CDR3 is TGTGCCAGCAGCGGGACAGGGACCTTGGATGAGCAGTTCTTC.

For this clonotype: Relative to the germline gene, one junction end is altered; a read error may explain this. The rearrangement links TRBV7-9 to TRBJ1-2, with D maybe TRBD1 (5 bases). This CDR3 comprises 13 residues. Germline CDR1 and CDR2: SEHNR and FQNEAQ (reference sequence). CDR3 loop: CTSSTTDRGGYTF. Written as DNA, the CDR3 is TGTACCAGCAGCACCACCGACAGAGGGGGCTACACCTTC.

This chain links TRBV6-5 with TRBJ1-2, with 7 bases matching TRBD1. The J segment lost 1 base and the V segment lost 6 bases, leaving 5 bases of the junction unmatched. Germline values: CDR1 MNHEY, CDR2 SVGAGI. There are 14 residues in the CDR3. The CDR3 here is CASRKTGNNYGYTF. The CDR3 DNA reads TGTGCCAGCAGAAAGACAGGGAATAACTATGGCTACACCTTC.

A remark on this clonotype: One end of the junction varies from germline; a read error may be responsible. The chain uses TRBV5-1 and TRBJ1-5; 7 positions match TRBD1. CDR1 is SGHRS, CDR2 YFSETQ, per germline. CDR3 size: 16 residues. CDR3 amino acids: CAGSPGGQGVDQPQHF. In nucleotides, the CDR3 is TGCGCCGGCAGCCCTGGAGGGCAGGGGGTGGATCAGCCCCAGCATTTT.